The T cell receptor beta chain under discussion was sequenced for a study of T cell responses to AZD1222 COVID-19 vaccine. Study-wide results and caveats: Among those given AZD1222, only five to seven were seropositive at baseline. Distributed over spike, vaccine-associated CD4 TCRs predominated at 160-218 and 743-854. The study found Spike-specific TCR breadth and depth rose after two AZD1222 doses.

Clones were sequenced by immunoSEQ multiplex PCR, and TCRdb holds only the in-frame ones, with some missing. Here the sample spans about 100,000 clones, roughly 84% being singletons. About this clone: What it recognizes is unknown.

The ends were cut back, 4 bases at V and 4 bases at J, with 16 bases in the middle. Germline V gene sequence: CDR1 MGHRA, CDR2 YSYEKL. The CDR3 length is 15 residues. J is TRBJ1-1 and V is TRBV4-1; D uncertain. This sample comprised peripheral blood, obtained on day 0 of AZD1222 vaccination. The clonotype was recovered from an adult in good health. CDR3 sequence: CASSPGSFPPTEAFF. The CDR3 DNA reads TGCGCCAGCAGCCCCGGGAGCTTCCCCCCCACTGAAGCTTTCTTT.